The 29 T cell receptor beta chains below all came from one sample that was sequenced in a study of blood T cell repertoires in COVID-19. Method: immunoSEQ multiplex PCR; TCRdb's copy keeps in-frame clones and lacks some. The sample contains tens of thousands of clones, under 95% of which appear only once. Source material: peripheral blood. These receptors all stem from a man aged 65-85 years with active COVID-19.

This chain joins TRBV6-2 or TRBV6-3 and TRBJ1-5; 7 bases line up with TRBD1. The germline V gene encodes CDR1 MNHEY and CDR2 SVGEGT. The length of the CDR3 is 13 residues. The ends lost 4 bases at V and 4 bases at J; junction bases unmatched: 1. The CDR3 region has the DNA TGTGCCAGCAGTTCACAGGGGAATCAGCCCCAGCATTTT. It is translated as CASSSQGNQPQHF.

V usage is TRBV5-4 and J usage is TRBJ1-2; unclear D gene. Looked up from germline, CDR1 is SGHNT and CDR2 is YYREEE (reference sequence). V was trimmed by 3 bases and J by 1 base, leaving 13 bases between them. This CDR3 comprises 15 residues. The CDR3: CASSSEGGYNYGYTF. Written as DNA, the CDR3 is TGTGCCAGCAGCTCAGAGGGAGGTTATAACTATGGCTACACCTTC. Full variable domain (rest looked up from reference TRBV5-4 and TRBJ1-2): ETGVTQSPTHLIKTRGQQVTLRCSSQSGHNTVSWYQQALGQGPQFIFQYYREEENGRGNFPPRFSGLQFPNYSSELNVNALELDDSALYLCASSSEGGYNYGYTFGSGTRLTVV.

The chain combines TRBV30 with TRBJ2-7; 9 bases line up with TRBD1. The trim removed 2 bases at V and 6 bases at J, leaving 8 bases unmatched. The germline CDR1 and CDR2 sequences are GTSNPN and SVGIG (reference sequence). There are 14 residues in the CDR3. The CDR3 DNA sequence: TGTGCCTGGAGTAGGTGGGGACAGGGCCCCGAGCAGTACTTC. It yields the protein CAWSRWGQGPEQYF.

The J gene is TRBJ2-7, the V gene TRBV24-1; 10 bases are a match to TRBD1. Germline lookup yields CDR1 KGHDR and CDR2 SFDVKD. Trimming took 7 bases from V and 6 from J; bases not matched to a gene: 5. The CDR3 extends over 13 amino acids. CDR3 DNA sequence: TGTGCCACCAGCCGGGACAGGGGATCCGAGCAGTACTTC. Protein product: CATSRDRGSEQYF.

V and J are TRBV9 and TRBJ1-2; D gene unclear. Germline CDR1 SGDLS, CDR2 YYNGEE. V lost 0 bases, J lost 5 bases, and 11 bases lay in between. The CDR3 spans 14 residues. CDR3 residues: CASSVGAREYGYTF. The DNA for the CDR3 is TGTGCCAGCAGCGTAGGTGCCCGGGAGTATGGCTACACCTTC.

The chain has TRBV2 and TRBJ2-3; 8 bases map to TRBD2. This CDR3 contains 14 residues. Germline V gene data show CDR1 as SNHLY and CDR2 as FYNNEI. The junction had 1 base not matched to a gene; V was cut back by 5 bases and J by 0 bases. As DNA, the CDR3 is TGTGCCAGCAGTAGGACTAGCAGCACAGATACGCAGTATTTT. This translates into CASSRTSSTDTQYF.

This clone was picked up one time. The genes are TRBV5-4 and TRBJ1-1; D unclear. V was cut by 4 bases and J by 1 base, with 8 bases left in between. The length of the CDR3 is 13 residues. The germline CDR1 and CDR2 sequences are SGHNT and YYREEE (reference sequence). Here the CDR3 reads CASSPVANTEAFF. For the CDR3, the DNA is TGTGCCAGCAGCCCGGTCGCGAACACTGAAGCTTTCTTT.

This chain links TRBV27 with TRBJ2-2; 7 bases match TRBD1. The CDR3 is 14 amino acids. Germline V lookup: CDR1 MNHEY, CDR2 SMNVEV (reference sequence). Losses at the gene ends were 6 bases for V and 6 bases for J; bases not matched to a gene: 7. CDR3 bases: TGTGCCAGCAGCACTTTTCAGGGGGCCGGGGAGCTGTTTTTT. It yields the protein CASSTFQGAGELFF.

This chain uses TRBV19 with TRBJ2-1; TRBD2 matches 8 bases. J gave up 0 bases and V 7 bases, and 11 bases lay outside the gene matches. CDR3 length: 17 amino acids. Germline CDR1 LNHDA, CDR2 SQIVND (reference sequence). The CDR3 here is CASTGGALKTSYNEQFF. The CDR3 DNA is TGTGCCAGTACGGGGGGGGCCCTTAAAACCTCCTACAATGAGCAGTTCTTC. Complete variable domain (other parts from reference TRBV19 and TRBJ2-1): DGGITQSPKYLFRKEGQNVTLSCEQNLNHDAMYWYRQDPGQGLRLIYYSQIVNDFQKGDIAEGYSVSREKKESFPLTVTSAQKNPTAFYLCASTGGALKTSYNEQFFGPGTRLTVL.

The V gene is TRBV30, the J gene TRBJ1-1, with TRBD1 matching over 7 bases. CDR1 is GTSNPN and CDR2 is SVGIG in the germline V gene (reference sequence). J gave up 5 bases and V 3 bases, and 6 bases lay outside the gene matches. The CDR3 consists of 13 residues. As DNA, the CDR3 is TGTGCCTGGAGCCTACAGGGGTGGACTGAAGCTTTCTTT. Protein sequence: CAWSLQGWTEAFF.

This chain connects TRBV5-1 to TRBJ1-3, with unresolved D. Germline CDR1 reads SGHRS; CDR2 reads YFSETQ. Trimming took 0 bases from V and 2 from J, leaving 6 bases between them. CDR3 length equals 14 residues. In DNA, the CDR3 is TGCGCCAGCAGCTTGGGAGTACCTGGAAACACCATATATTTT. Protein sequence: CASSLGVPGNTIYF.

The genes are TRBV7-9 and TRBJ1-3, with a possible D match to TRBD1 (6 bases). The ends were cut back, 4 bases at V and 0 bases at J, with 13 bases in the middle. The CDR3 is 16 amino acids. Germline V gives CDR1 SEHNR, CDR2 FQNEAQ (reference sequence). The CDR3 protein is CASSSPGTLSGNTIYF. CDR3 in DNA: TGTGCCAGCAGCTCCCCAGGGACACTCTCTGGAAACACCATATATTTT.

The rearrangement links TRBV5-1 to TRBJ1-1, with unresolved D. Trimming left V 5 bases short and J 4 bases short, with 18 bases between. The CDR3 runs 15 residues. Germline lookup yields CDR1 SGHRS and CDR2 YFSETQ. The CDR3 loop reads CASRQGAGGVTEAFF. In nucleotides, the CDR3 is TGCGCCAGCAGGCAAGGTGCTGGCGGGGTCACTGAAGCTTTCTTT. The whole variable domain, filled in from reference TRBV5-1 and TRBJ1-1, reads KAGVTQTPRYLIKTRGQQVTLSCSPISGHRSVSWYQQTPGQGLQFLFEYFSETQRNKGNFPGRFSGRQFSNSRSEMNVSTLELGDSALYLCASRQGAGGVTEAFFGQGTRLTVV.

In this sample, this clone turned up a few times. This chain links TRBV2 with TRBJ2-7; TRBD1 agrees at 7 bases. V lost 6 bases, J lost 3 bases, and 8 bases stayed unmatched. The germline gives CDR1 SNHLY, CDR2 FYNNEI. The CDR3 covers 14 residues. CDR3 nucleotides: TGTGCCAGCAGGGCCAACCGACAGGGCTACGAGCAGTACTTC. Translated: CASRANRQGYEQYF.

J is TRBJ2-2 and V is TRBV7-9; 8 bases match TRBD2. The V segment lost 5 bases and the J segment 6 bases; nucleotides outside the gene matches: 11. Germline lookup yields CDR1 SEHNR and CDR2 FQNEAQ (reference sequence). CDR3 size: 16 residues. This CDR3 reads CASSQGSGGSPGELFF. The CDR3 coding sequence is TGTGCCAGCAGCCAAGGAAGCGGGGGTTCACCCGGGGAGCTGTTTTTT.

The V call is TRBV3-1 (or the pseudogene TRBV3-2), the J call TRBJ1-3; D unclear. This CDR3 contains 16 residues. V dropped 1 base and J dropped 3 bases, with 13 bases sitting between them. Looked up from germline, CDR1 is LGHDT and CDR2 is YNNKEL (reference sequence). In DNA, the CDR3 is TGTGCCAGCAGCCAAGGCCCCAGAGGGTTTGGAAACACCATATATTTT. This encodes CASSQGPRGFGNTIYF.

This chain's CDR3 is CASSLLALKPGERSEKLFF. CDR3 nucleotide sequence: TGTGCCAGCAGCTTGTTGGCCCTAAAGCCAGGGGAAAGAAGTGAAAAACTGTTTTTT. V gene TRBV5-6 combines with J gene TRBJ1-4; the D gene is possibly TRBD1 (6 bases). The CDR3 runs 19 residues. Trimming left V 1 base short and J 7 bases short, with 26 bases between. Germline-derived CDR1 and CDR2 are SGHDT and YYEEEE.

This chain joins TRBV6-6 and TRBJ2-7; 10 nucleotides agree with TRBD1. The V gene's germline CDR1 is MNHNY and CDR2 SVGAGI (reference sequence). Losses at the gene ends were 2 bases for V and 5 bases for J; bases not matched to a gene: 6. CDR3 size: 15 residues. CDR3 DNA: TGTGCCAGCAGTTACCCGGGACAGGGGCTCCACGAGCAGTACTTC. Residues: CASSYPGQGLHEQYF.

CDR3 nucleotide sequence: TGTGCCAGTAGTATAGGACAGGGTCATCAAGATACGCAGTATTTT. It codes for CASSIGQGHQDTQYF. The chain carries TRBV19 and TRBJ2-3, with 7 bases matching TRBD1. This CDR3 region has 15 residues. Germline V gene sequence: CDR1 LNHDA, CDR2 SQIVND (reference sequence). After removal of 1 base from V and 5 bases from J, the junction contained 6 bases not matched to a gene.

This rearrangement joins TRBV18 to TRBJ1-3; D gene unclear. CDR1 and CDR2 (germline): KGHSH, LQKENI. Trimming left V 2 bases short and J 0 bases short, with 14 bases between. The CDR3 is made up of 17 amino acids. The CDR3 sequence is CASSPMAGRPSGNTIYF. The CDR3, as DNA: TGTGCCAGCTCACCAATGGCAGGTCGGCCCTCTGGAAACACCATATATTTT.

This sequence joins TRBV12-2 and TRBJ2-4; the DNA was not used to check the table's D call, TRBD1. TRBV12-2 is annotated as a pseudogene. The CDR3 spans 17 residues. CDR3 region: CASRCPSGDRGKNIQYF. CDR3 nucleotide sequence: TGTGCAAGTCGCTGTCCCTCCGGAGACAGGGGTAAAAACATTCAGTACTTC.

The rearrangement links TRBV6-6 to TRBJ1-6; D may be TRBD1 (6 bases). The CDR3 runs 14 residues. The V gene's germline CDR1 is MNHNY and CDR2 SVGAGI (reference sequence). Deletions cut 6 bases from V and 7 bases from J, with 13 bases between. The chain's CDR3 is CASSPTGSNSPLHF. The DNA of the CDR3 is TGTGCCAGCAGCCCGACAGGTAGCAATTCACCCCTCCACTTT.

V usage is TRBV3-1 (or the pseudogene TRBV3-2) and J usage is TRBJ1-3, with TRBD1 as a possible D gene (6 bases). This CDR3 contains 16 residues. In germline, CDR1 is LGHDT, CDR2 YNNKEL (reference sequence). V shed 4 bases and J shed 0 bases, with 13 bases lying between them. Written as DNA, the CDR3 is TGTGCCAGCAGCCGCGGGGGCAAGAGCTCTGGAAACACCATATATTTT. Translation: CASSRGGKSSGNTIYF.

The CDR3, as DNA: TGTGCCAGTAGTCCGACGGGAAACTATGGCTACACCTTC. Encoded protein: CASSPTGNYGYTF. The chain recombines TRBV19 with TRBJ1-2; unclear D gene. Germline V gives CDR1 LNHDA, CDR2 SQIVND (reference sequence). V was clipped by 5 bases and J by 2 bases, with 9 bases between them. The CDR3 is made up of 13 amino acids.

This clone was recorded once. The chain couples TRBV30 to TRBJ2-5, with 7 positions matching TRBD2. Trimming cost V 4 bases and J 2 bases; bases outside gene matches: 4. CDR1 is GTSNPN and CDR2 is SVGIG in the germline V gene (reference sequence). The CDR3 consists of 13 residues. CDR3 loop: CAWNSGGQETQYF. CDR3 nucleotides: TGTGCCTGGAACTCGGGGGGTCAAGAGACCCAGTACTTC.

The rearrangement joins TRBV7-8 to TRBJ2-1, with TRBD2 identical over 8 bases. This CDR3 region has 15 residues. The V segment lost 5 bases and the J segment 7 bases; nucleotides outside the gene matches: 10. Germline CDR1 and CDR2: SGHVS and FQNEAQ. CDR3 in DNA: TGTGCCAGCAGCCGAGTGGCGGGGGGTACGAATGAGCAGTTCTTC. The encoded protein is CASSRVAGGTNEQFF.

V gene TRBV3-1 (or the pseudogene TRBV3-2) combines with J gene TRBJ2-7; 10 nucleotides match TRBD2. J lost 6 bases, V lost 1 base, and 3 bases had no gene match. Germline CDR1 and CDR2: LGHDT and YNNKEL (reference sequence). The CDR3 is made up of 14 amino acids. The CDR3 spells CASSQASGGSEQYF. The CDR3 nucleotides read TGTGCCAGCAGCCAAGCTAGCGGGGGTTCCGAGCAGTACTTC.

The chain has TRBV7-2 and TRBJ2-7; 9 positions agree with TRBD2. This CDR3 is built from 15 residues. Germline V gives CDR1 SGHTA, CDR2 FQGNSA. The V and J ends lost 5 bases and 3 bases, in that order; junction bases with no gene match: 8. The CDR3 DNA sequence: TGTGCCAGCAGCACGCCCCATAGCGGGAGCTACGAGCAGTACTTC. Translating it yields CASSTPHSGSYEQYF.

The chain uses TRBV11-1 and TRBJ2-1; 9 bases map to TRBD1. The CDR3 has 15 amino acids. Germline assignment: CDR1 SGHAT and CDR2 FQDESV (reference sequence). Trimming removed 6 bases from V and 1 base from J; junction bases left unmatched: 4. CDR3 DNA sequence: TGTGCCAGCAGACCCGGGACAGGGTCCTACAATGAGCAGTTCTTC. As protein: CASRPGTGSYNEQFF.